This T cell receptor beta chain was found in a study of cytotoxic CD8 clonotypes in ibrutinib-treated CLL. Across the study: It was after a median around twelve months of treatment, range 6 to 36, that response samples were taken.

The authors obtained about 1.9 micrograms of genomic DNA from cryopreserved PBMCs for TCR beta libraries. Sequencing was designed to attain a depth spanning 1 in 200,000 to 1 in 1 million T cells. Sequenced by immunoSEQ multiplex PCR; TCRdb stores in-frame clones only, minus some. Here the sample spans 65,000 to 95,000 clones, about 86% being singletons. This TCR came from a human donor with chronic lymphocytic leukemia. Sample: PBMCs, taken before ibrutinib treatment.

CDR3 region: CASSSTGRGYEQYF. CDR3 DNA: TGTGCCAGCAGCTCGACAGGGAGAGGCTACGAGCAGTACTTC. The rearrangement uses TRBV13 and TRBJ2-7; TRBD1 matches at 7 bases. Germline CDR1 is PRHDT and CDR2 is FYEKMQ (reference sequence). This CDR3 has 14 residues. The V segment lost 4 bases and the J segment 3 bases; nucleotides outside the gene matches: 6. Together with reference TRBV13 and TRBJ2-7, the CDR3 gives the full variable domain: AAGVIQSPRHLIKEKRETATLKCYPIPRHDTVYWYQQGPGQDPQFLISFYEKMQSDKGSIPDRFSAQQFSDYHSELNMSSLELGDSALYFCASSSTGRGYEQYFGPGTRLTVT.